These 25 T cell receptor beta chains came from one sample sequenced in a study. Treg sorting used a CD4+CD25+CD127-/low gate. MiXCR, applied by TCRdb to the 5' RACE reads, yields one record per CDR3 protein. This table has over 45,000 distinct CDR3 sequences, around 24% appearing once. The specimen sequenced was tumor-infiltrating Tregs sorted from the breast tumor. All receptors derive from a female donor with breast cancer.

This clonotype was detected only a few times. The CDR3 spells CSVVPLADQETQYF. DNA of the CDR3: TGCAGCGTTGTCCCTCTAGCGGACCAAGAGACCCAGTACTTC. This chain connects TRBV29-1 to TRBJ2-5, with 7 bases aligning to TRBD2. The trim removed 4 bases at V and 0 bases at J, leaving 5 bases unmatched. This CDR3 spans 14 amino acids. Germline lookup yields CDR1 SQVTM and CDR2 ANQGSEA.

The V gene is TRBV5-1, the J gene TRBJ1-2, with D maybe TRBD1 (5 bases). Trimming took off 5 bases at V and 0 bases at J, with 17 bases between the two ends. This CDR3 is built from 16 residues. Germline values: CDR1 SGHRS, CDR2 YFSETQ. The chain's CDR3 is CASSSQIGASNYGYTF. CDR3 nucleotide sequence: TGCGCCAGCAGTTCCCAAATAGGGGCCTCTAACTATGGCTACACCTTC.

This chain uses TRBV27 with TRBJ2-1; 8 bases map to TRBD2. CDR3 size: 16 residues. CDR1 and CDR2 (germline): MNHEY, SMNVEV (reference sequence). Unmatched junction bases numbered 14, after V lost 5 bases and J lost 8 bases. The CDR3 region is CASSTGPGLGEDEQFF. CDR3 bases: TGTGCCAGCAGTACTGGGCCGGGACTAGGGGAGGATGAGCAGTTCTTC.

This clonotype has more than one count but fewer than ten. CDR3 coding DNA: TGTGCCAGGGGACTAGCGGGGAGCTCCTACGAGCAGTACTTC. It is translated as CARGLAGSSYEQYF. The chain uses TRBV7-9 and TRBJ2-7; 13 bases align to TRBD2. The ends lost 9 bases at V and 0 bases at J; junction bases unmatched: 2. CDR3 length: 14 amino acids. Germline V gene sequence: CDR1 SEHNR, CDR2 FQNEAQ (reference sequence).

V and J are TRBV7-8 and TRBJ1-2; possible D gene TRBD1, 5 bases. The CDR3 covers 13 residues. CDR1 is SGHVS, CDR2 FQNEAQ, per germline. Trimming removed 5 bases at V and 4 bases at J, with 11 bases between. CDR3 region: CASSPPGRYGYTF. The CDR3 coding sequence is TGTGCCAGCAGCCCGCCGGGGCGCTATGGCTACACCTTC.

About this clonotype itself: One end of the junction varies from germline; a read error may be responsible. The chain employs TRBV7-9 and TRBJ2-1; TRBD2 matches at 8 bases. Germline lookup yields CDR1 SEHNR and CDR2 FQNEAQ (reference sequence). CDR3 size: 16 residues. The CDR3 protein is CASSLALAGSHNEQFF. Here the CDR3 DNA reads TGTGCCAGCAGCTTAGCCCTAGCGGGCTCCCACAATGAGCAGTTCTTC.

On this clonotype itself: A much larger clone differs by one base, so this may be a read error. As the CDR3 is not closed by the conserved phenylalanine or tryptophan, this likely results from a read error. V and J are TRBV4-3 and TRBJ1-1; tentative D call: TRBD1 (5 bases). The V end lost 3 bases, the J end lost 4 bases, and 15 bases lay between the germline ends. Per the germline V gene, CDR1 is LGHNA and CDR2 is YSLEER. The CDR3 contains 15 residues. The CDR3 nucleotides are TGCGCCAGCAGCCATAAGGTGGAGGGGACCACTGAAGCTTTCTAT. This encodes CASSHKVEGTTEAFY.

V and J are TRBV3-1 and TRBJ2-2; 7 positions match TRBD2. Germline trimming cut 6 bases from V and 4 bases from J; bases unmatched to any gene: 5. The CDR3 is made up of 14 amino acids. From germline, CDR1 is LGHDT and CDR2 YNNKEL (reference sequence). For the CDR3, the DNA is TGTGCCAGCAGAGCGGGAACGAGCACCGGGGAGCTGTTTTTT. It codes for CASRAGTSTGELFF.

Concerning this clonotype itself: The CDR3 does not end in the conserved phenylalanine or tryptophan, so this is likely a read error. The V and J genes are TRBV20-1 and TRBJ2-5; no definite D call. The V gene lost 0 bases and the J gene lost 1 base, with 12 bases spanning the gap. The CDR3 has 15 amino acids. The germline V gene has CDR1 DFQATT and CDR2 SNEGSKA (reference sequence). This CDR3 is CSAREADLTQETQYC. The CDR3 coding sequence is TGCAGTGCTAGAGAAGCAGATCTAACCCAAGAGACCCAGTACTGC.

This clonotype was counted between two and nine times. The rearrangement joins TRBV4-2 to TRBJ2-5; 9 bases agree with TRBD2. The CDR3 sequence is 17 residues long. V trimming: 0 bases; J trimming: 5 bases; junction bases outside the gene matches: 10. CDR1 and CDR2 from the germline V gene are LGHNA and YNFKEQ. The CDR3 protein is CASSQDFGLAGEETQYF. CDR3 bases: TGTGCCAGCAGCCAAGATTTTGGGTTAGCGGGAGAGGAGACCCAGTACTTC.

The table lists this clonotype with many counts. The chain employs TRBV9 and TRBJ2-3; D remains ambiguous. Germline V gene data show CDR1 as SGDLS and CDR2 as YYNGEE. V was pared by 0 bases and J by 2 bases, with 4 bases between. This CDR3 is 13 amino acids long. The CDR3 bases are TGTGCCAGCAGCGTAGGACCCACAGATACGCAGTATTTT. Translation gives CASSVGPTDTQYF.

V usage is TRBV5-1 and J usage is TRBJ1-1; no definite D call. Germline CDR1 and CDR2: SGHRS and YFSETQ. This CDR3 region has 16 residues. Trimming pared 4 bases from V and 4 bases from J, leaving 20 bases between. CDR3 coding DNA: TGCGCCAGCAGCCGCCAGGTACAAGGGTCGGGCACTGAAGCTTTCTTT. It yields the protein CASSRQVQGSGTEAFF.

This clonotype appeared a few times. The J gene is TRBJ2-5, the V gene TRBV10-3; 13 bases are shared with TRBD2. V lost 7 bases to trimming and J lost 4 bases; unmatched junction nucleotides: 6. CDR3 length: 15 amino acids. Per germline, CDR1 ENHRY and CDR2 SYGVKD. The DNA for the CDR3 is TGTGCCATCAAACGGACTAGCGGGGGCGGAGAGACCCAGTACTTC. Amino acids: CAIKRTSGGGETQYF.

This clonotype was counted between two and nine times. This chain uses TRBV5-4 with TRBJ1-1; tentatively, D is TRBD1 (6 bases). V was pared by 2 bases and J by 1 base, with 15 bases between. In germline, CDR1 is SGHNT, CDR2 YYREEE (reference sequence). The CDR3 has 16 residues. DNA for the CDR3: TGTGCCAGCAGCTTAGGGACAAGACTCGGGAACACTGAAGCTTTCTTT. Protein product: CASSLGTRLGNTEAFF. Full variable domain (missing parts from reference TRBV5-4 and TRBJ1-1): ETGVTQSPTHLIKTRGQQVTLRCSSQSGHNTVSWYQQALGQGPQFIFQYYREEENGRGNFPPRFSGLQFPNYSSELNVNALELDDSALYLCASSLGTRLGNTEAFFGQGTRLTVV.

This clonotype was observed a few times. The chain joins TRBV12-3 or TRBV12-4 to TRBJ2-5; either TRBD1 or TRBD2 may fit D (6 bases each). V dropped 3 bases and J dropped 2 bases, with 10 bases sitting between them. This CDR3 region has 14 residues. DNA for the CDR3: TGTGCCAGCAGTTTCACAGGGAGGCAAGAGACCCAGTACTTC. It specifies CASSFTGRQETQYF.

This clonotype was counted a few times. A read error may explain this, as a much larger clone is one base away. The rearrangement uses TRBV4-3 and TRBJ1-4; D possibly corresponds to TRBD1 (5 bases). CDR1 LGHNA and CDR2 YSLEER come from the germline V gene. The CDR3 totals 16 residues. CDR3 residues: CSSSQDLSGSNEKLFF. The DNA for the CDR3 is TGCTCCAGCAGCCAAGATTTATCAGGGTCTAATGAAAAACTGTTTTTT.

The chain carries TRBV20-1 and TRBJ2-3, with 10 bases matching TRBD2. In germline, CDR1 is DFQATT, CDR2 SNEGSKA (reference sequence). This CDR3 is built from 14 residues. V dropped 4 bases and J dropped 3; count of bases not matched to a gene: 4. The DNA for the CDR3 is TGCAGTGCTACTCTAGCGGGAGAGACAGATACGCAGTATTTT. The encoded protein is CSATLAGETDTQYF.

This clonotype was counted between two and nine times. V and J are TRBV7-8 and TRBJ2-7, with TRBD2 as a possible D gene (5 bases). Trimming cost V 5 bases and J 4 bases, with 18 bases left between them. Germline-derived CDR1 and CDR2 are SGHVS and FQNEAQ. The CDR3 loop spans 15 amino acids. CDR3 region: CASSPRGPPLYEQYF. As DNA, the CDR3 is TGTGCCAGCAGCCCACGAGGGCCACCGTTATACGAGCAGTACTTC. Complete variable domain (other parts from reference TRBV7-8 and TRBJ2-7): GAGVSQSPRYKVAKRGQDVALRCDPISGHVSLFWYQQALGQGPEFLTYFQNEAQLDKSGLPSDRFFAERPEGSVSTLKIQRTQQEDSAVYLCASSPRGPPLYEQYFGPGTRLTVT.

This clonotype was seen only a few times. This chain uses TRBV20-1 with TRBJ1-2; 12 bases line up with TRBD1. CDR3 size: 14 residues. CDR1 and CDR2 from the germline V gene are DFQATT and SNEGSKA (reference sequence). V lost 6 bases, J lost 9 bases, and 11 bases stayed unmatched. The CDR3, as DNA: TGCAGTGCGAACCCGGGACAGGGGGCTAGTCGCTACACCTTC. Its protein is CSANPGQGASRYTF.

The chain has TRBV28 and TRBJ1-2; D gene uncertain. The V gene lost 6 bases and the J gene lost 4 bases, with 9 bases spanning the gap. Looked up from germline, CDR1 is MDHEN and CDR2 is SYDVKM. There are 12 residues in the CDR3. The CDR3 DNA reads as TGTGCCAGCAGAAACACCGGCTATGGCTACACCTTC. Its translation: CASRNTGYGYTF.

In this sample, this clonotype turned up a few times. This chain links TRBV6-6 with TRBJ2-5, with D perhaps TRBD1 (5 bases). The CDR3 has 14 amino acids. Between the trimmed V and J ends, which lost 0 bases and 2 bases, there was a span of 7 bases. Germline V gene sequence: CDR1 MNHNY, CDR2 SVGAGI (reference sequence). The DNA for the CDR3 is TGTGCCAGCAGTTACTCCCGACAGCAAGAGACCCAGTACTTC. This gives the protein CASSYSRQQETQYF.

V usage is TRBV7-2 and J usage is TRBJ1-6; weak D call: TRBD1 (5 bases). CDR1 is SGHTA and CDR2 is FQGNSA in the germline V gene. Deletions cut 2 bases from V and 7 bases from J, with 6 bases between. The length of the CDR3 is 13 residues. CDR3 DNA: TGTGCCAGCAGCTTACGGGGGAATTCACCCCTCCACTTT. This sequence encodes CASSLRGNSPLHF.

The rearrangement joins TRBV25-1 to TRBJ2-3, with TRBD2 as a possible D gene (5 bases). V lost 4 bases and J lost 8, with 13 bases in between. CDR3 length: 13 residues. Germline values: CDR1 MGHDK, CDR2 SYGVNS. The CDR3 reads CASSVAREGTQYF. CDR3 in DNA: TGTGCCAGCAGTGTGGCGAGGGAAGGTACGCAGTATTTT.

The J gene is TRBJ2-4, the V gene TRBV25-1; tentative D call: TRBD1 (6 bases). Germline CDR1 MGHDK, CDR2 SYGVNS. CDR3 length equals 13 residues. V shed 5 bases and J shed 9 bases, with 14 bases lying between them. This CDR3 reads CASSPRGDGIQYF. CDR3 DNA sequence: TGTGCCAGCAGTCCCAGGGGAGACGGCATTCAGTACTTC. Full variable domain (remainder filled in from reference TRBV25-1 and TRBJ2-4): EADIYQTPRYLVIGTGKKITLECSQTMGHDKMYWYQQDPGMELHLIHYSYGVNSTEKGDLSSESTVSRIRTEHFPLTLESARPSHTSQYLCASSPRGDGIQYFGAGTRLSVL.

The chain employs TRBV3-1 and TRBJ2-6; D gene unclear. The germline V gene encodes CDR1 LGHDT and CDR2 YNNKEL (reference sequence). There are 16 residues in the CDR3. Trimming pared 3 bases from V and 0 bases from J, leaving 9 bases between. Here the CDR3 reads CASSQNRISGANVLTF. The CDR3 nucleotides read TGTGCCAGCAGCCAGAACCGGATCTCTGGGGCCAACGTCCTGACTTTC.